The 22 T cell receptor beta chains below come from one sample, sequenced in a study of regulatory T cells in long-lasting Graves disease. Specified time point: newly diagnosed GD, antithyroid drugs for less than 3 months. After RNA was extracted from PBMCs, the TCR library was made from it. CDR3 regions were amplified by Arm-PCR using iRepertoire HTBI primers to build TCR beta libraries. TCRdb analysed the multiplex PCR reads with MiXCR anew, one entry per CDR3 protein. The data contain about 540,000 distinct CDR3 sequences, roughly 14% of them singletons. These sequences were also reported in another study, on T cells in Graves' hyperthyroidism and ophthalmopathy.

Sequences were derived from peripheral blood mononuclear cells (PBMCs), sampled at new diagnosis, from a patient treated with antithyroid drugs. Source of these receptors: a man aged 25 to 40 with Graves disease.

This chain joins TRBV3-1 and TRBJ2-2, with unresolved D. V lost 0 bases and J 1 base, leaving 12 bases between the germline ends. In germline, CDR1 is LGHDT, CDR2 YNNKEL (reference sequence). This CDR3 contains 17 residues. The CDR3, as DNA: TGTGCCAGCAGCCAAGATCTTTCGGCAGGGAACACCGGGGAGCTGTTTTTT. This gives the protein CASSQDLSAGNTGELFF.

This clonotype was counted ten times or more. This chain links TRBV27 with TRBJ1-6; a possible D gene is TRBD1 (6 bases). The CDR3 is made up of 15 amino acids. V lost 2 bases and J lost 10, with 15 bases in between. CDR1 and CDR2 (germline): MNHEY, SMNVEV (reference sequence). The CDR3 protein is CASSLALAGVSPLHF. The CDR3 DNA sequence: TGTGCCAGCAGTTTAGCTTTGGCAGGGGTATCACCCCTCCACTTT.

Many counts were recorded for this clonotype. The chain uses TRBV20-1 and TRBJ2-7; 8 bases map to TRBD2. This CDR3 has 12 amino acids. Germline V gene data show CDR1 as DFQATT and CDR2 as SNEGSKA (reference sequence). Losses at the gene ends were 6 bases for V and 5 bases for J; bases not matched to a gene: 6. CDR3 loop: CSAGTSSNEQYF. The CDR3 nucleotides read TGCAGTGCCGGGACTAGTTCTAACGAGCAGTACTTC.

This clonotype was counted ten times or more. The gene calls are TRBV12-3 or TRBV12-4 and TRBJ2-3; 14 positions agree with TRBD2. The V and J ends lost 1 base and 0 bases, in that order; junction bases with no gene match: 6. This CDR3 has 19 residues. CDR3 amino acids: CASSLGLAGGPLSTDTQYF. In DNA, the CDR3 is TGTGCCAGCAGTTTAGGACTAGCGGGAGGGCCCCTTAGCACAGATACGCAGTATTTT.

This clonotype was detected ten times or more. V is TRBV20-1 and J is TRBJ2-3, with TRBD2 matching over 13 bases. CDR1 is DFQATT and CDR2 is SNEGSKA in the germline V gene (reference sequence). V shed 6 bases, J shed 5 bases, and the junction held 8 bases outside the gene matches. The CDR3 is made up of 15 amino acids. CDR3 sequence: CSAPGLAGAIDTQYF. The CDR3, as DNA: TGCAGTGCCCCTGGACTAGCGGGAGCGATAGATACGCAGTATTTT.

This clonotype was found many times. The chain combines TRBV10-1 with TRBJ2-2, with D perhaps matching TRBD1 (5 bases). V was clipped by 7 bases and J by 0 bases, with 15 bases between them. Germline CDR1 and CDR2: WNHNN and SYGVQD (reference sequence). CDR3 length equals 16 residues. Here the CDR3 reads CASNALGAANTGELFF. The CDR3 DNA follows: TGCGCCAGCAACGCCCTAGGGGCCGCGAACACCGGGGAGCTGTTTTTT.

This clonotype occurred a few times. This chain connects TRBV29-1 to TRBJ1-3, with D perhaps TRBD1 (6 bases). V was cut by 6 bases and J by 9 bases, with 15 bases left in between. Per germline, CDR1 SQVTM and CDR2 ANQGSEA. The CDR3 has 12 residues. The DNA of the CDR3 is TGCAGCGTGGACGATCGAGGGGGCACCATATATTTT. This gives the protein CSVDDRGGTIYF.

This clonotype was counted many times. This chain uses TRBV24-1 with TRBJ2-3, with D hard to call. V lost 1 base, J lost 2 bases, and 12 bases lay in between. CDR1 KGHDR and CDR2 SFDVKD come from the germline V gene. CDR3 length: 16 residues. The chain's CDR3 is CATSDFAQYDTDTQYF. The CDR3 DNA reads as TGTGCCACCAGTGATTTTGCGCAGTACGACACAGATACGCAGTATTTT.

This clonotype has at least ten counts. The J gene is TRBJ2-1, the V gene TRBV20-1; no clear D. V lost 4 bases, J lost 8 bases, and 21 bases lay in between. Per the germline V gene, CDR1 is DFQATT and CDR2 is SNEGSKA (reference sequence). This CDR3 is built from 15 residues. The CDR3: CSAKHWELVLDEQFF. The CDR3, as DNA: TGCAGTGCTAAGCATTGGGAATTAGTATTGGATGAGCAGTTCTTC.

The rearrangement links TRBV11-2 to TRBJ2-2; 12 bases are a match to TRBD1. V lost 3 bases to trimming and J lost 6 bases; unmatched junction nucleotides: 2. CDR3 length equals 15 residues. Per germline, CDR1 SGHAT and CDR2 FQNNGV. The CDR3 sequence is CASSFRDRGPGELFF. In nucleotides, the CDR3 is TGTGCCAGCAGCTTCCGGGACAGGGGGCCCGGGGAGCTGTTTTTT.

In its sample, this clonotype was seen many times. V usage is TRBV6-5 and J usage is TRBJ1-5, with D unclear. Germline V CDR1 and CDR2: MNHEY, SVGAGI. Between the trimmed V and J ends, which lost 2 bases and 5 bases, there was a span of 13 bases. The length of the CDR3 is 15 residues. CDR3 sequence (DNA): TGTGCCAGCAGTTACGTGTCGCGTCTGGATCAGCCCCAGCATTTT. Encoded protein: CASSYVSRLDQPQHF.

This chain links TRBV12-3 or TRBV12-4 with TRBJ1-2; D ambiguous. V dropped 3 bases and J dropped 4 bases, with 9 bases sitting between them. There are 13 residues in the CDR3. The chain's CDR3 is CASSLGRVYGYTF. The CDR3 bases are TGTGCCAGCAGTTTGGGCAGAGTCTATGGCTACACCTTC.

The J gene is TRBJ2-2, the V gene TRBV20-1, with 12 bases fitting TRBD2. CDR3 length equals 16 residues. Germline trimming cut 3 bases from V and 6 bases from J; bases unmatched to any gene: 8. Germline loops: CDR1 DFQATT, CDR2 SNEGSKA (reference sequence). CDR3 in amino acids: CSASKTSGRMAGELFF. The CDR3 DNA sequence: TGCAGTGCTAGCAAGACTAGCGGGAGAATGGCCGGGGAGCTGTTTTTT.

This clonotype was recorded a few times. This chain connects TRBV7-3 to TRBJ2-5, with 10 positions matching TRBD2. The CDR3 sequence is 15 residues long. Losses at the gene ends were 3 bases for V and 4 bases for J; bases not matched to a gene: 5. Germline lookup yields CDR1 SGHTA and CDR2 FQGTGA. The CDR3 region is CASSFSSGRAETQYF. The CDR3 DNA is TGTGCCAGCAGCTTTTCTAGCGGGAGAGCAGAGACCCAGTACTTC.

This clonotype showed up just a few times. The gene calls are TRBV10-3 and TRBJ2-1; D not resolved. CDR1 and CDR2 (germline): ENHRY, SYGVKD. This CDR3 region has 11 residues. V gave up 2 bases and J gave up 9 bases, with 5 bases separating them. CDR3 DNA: TGTGCCATCAGTGAGAACGGTGAGCAGTTCTTC. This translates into CAISENGEQFF.

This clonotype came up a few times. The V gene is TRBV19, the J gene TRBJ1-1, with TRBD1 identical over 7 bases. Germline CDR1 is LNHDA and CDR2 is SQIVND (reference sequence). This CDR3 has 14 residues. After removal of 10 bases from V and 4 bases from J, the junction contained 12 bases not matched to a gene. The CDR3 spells CATLETGLGTEAFF. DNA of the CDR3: TGTGCCACCCTGGAGACAGGGTTGGGCACTGAAGCTTTCTTT.

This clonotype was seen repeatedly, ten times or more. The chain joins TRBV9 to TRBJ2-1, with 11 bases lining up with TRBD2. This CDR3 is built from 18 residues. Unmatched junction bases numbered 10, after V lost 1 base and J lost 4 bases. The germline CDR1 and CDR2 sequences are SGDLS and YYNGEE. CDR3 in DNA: TGTGCCAGCAGCGTAACCTATTTAGCGGGAGGGAAATACAATGAGCAGTTCTTC. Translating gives CASSVTYLAGGKYNEQFF.

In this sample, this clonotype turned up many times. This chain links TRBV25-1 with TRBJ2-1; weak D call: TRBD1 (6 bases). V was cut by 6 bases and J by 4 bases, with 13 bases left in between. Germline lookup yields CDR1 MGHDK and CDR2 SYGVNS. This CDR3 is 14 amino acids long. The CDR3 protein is CASRTGTQYNEQFF. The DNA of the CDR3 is TGTGCCAGCAGAACAGGGACACAATACAATGAGCAGTTCTTC. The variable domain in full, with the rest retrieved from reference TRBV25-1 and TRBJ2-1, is EADIYQTPRYLVIGTGKKITLECSQTMGHDKMYWYQQDPGMELHLIHYSYGVNSTEKGDLSSESTVSRIRTEHFPLTLESARPSHTSQYLCASRTGTQYNEQFFGPGTRLTVL.

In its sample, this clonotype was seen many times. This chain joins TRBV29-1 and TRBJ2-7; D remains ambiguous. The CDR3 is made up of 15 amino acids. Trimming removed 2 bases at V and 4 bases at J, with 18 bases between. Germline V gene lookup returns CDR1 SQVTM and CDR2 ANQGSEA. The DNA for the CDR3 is TGCAGCGTTGAAAGGAGCGCAGAAGTCGGTTACGAGCAGTACTTC. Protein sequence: CSVERSAEVGYEQYF.

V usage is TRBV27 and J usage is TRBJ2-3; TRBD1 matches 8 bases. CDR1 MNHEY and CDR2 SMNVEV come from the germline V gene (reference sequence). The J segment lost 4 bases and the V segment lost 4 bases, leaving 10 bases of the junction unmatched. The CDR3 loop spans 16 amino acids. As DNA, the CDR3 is TGTGCCAGCAGTTCACTCCGGACAGGGTTGCCAGATACGCAGTATTTT. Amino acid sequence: CASSSLRTGLPDTQYF.

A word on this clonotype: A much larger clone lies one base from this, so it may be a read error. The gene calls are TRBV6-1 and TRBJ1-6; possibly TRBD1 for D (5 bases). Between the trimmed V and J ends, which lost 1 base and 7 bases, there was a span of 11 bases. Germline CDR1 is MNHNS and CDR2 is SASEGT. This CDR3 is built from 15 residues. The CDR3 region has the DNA TGTGCCAGCAGTGAAGGATTAGAGGGGAATTCACCCCTCCACTTT. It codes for CASSEGLEGNSPLHF.

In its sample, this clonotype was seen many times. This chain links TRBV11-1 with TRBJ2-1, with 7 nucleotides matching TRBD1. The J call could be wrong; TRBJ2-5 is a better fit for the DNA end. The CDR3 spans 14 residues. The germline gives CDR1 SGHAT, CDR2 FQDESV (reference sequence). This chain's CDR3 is CASSLHRGEGTQYF. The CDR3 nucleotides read TGTGCCAGCAGCTTGCACAGGGGAGAAGGGACCCAGTACTTC.